This T cell receptor (gamma chain) was captured by sequencing in a study of Vδ1+ human thymocytes. Study outcomes and limitations: Unlike peripheral blood Vdelta1+ controls, thymic delta-chain sequences included about 20% Vdelta2 and few Vdelta3. In the thymus, TRG and TRD repertoires looked highly polyclonal with Gaussian CDR3 lengths. Many TRG clonotypes were shared between donors; TRD repertoires were essentially private.

The template was reverse-transcribed extracted RNA. The CDR3 regions were amplified by multiplex PCR from V-gene primers to a constant-region primer. TCRdb reapplied CATT to the multiplex PCR reads. The sample holds some 11,000 gamma-chain clones; roughly 45% are singletons and the top ten take 2%. Germline CDR1 VTNTFY, CDR2 YDVSTARD (reference sequence). The CDR3 has 14 amino acids. J was trimmed by 0 bases and V by 3 bases; bases with no gene match: 5. Concerning this clone: Its matching antigen is unknown.

The receptor was derived from a boy under two years old who had congenital heart surgery. The chain couples TRGV3 to TRGJ1 or TRGJ2. No J gene is reported in TCRdb; it was inferred here by comparing the DNA with germline. The sample consisted of Vdelta1+ gamma-delta thymocytes from the thymus. The sample's subset: FACS-sorted CD3+ TCRalphabeta- TCRVdelta1+ TCRVdelta2- thymocytes. CDR3 residues: CATWDAGNYYKKLF. The CDR3, as DNA: TGTGCCACCTGGGACGCTGGGAATTATTATAAGAAACTCTTT.